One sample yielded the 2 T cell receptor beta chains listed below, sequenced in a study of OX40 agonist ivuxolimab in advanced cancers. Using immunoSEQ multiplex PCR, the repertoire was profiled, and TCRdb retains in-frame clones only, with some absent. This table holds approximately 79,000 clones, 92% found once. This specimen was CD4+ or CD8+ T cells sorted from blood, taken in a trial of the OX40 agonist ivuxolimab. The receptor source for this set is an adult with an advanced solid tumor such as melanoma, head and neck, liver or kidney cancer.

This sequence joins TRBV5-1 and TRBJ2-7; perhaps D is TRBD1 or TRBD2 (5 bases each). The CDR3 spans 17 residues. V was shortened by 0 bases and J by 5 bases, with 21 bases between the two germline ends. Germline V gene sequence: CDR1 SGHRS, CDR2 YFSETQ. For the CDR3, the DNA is TGCGCCAGCAGCTTGGAGGTGTGGCAGTCCAGGGACCACGAGCAGTACTTC. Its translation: CASSLEVWQSRDHEQYF. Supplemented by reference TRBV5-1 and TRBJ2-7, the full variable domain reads KAGVTQTPRYLIKTRGQQVTLSCSPISGHRSVSWYQQTPGQGLQFLFEYFSETQRNKGNFPGRFSGRQFSNSRSEMNVSTLELGDSALYLCASSLEVWQSRDHEQYFGPGTRLTVT.

The CDR3 is CASSGRDGSYEQYF. The CDR3 nucleotides are TGTGCCAGCAGCGGCCGGGACGGCTCCTACGAGCAGTACTTC. The chain carries TRBV13 and TRBJ2-7; D assignment may be TRBD1 or TRBD2 (5 bases each). This CDR3 has 14 amino acids. V was cut by 5 bases and J by 0 bases, with 11 bases left in between. The germline V gene encodes CDR1 PRHDT and CDR2 FYEKMQ (reference sequence).